Below are 31 T cell receptor beta chains sequenced from a single sample in a study of CD8+CD57+ T cells in acquired aplastic anemia. The sequenced patients had an expansion of CD8+CD57+ cells seen by flow cytometry. Profiling that covered TCR beta VDJ and CDR3 relied on genomic DNA as its template. From the reads, TCRdb called clonotypes with MiXCR, one entry per CDR3 protein. The repertoire holds about 240,000 distinct CDR3 sequences, approximately 50% seen once, with 6.5% to 10% in the top ten. Sequenced input: sorted CD4+, CD8+, or CD8+CD57+ T cells (not recorded which) from PBMCs. The receptors derive from a human donor with aplastic anemia.

The gene calls are TRBV12-5 and TRBJ1-1; D perhaps matches TRBD1 (5 bases). Trimming removed 2 bases from V and 1 base from J, with 11 bases in between. The CDR3 extends over 15 amino acids. Germline assignment: CDR1 LGHNT and CDR2 FRNRAP. The CDR3 protein is CASGLILGRNTEAFF. CDR3 bases: TGTGCTAGTGGTTTGATATTGGGACGGAACACTGAAGCTTTCTTT. The whole variable domain, filled in from reference TRBV12-5 and TRBJ1-1, reads DARVTQTPRHKVTEMGQEVTMRCQPILGHNTVFWYRQTMMQGLELLAYFRNRAPLDDSGMPKDRFSAEMPDATLATLKIQPSEPRDSAVYFCASGLILGRNTEAFFGQGTRLTVV.

This clonotype was observed at least ten times. V gene TRBV20-1 combines with J gene TRBJ2-7, with 9 bases aligning to TRBD1. This CDR3 is 14 amino acids long. Germline CDR1 and CDR2: DFQATT and SNEGSKA (reference sequence). After removal of 3 bases from V and 3 bases from J, the junction contained 6 bases not matched to a gene. The CDR3: CSARAGTGRYEQYF. CDR3 DNA sequence: TGCAGTGCTAGGGCTGGGACAGGGCGCTACGAGCAGTACTTC.

In this sample, this clonotype turned up once. The V call is TRBV7-7, the J call TRBJ2-7; TRBD2 matches 10 bases. CDR1 is SSHAT, CDR2 FNYEAQ, per germline (reference sequence). V trimming: 5 bases; J trimming: 2 bases; junction bases outside the gene matches: 6. CDR3 length: 15 residues. The CDR3 here is CASSHQREGPYEQYF. CDR3 in DNA: TGTGCCAGCAGCCACCAGCGGGAGGGCCCCTACGAGCAGTACTTC.

This clonotype was seen only a few times. This chain connects TRBV7-2 to TRBJ1-2; D remains ambiguous. V lost 0 bases and J 3 bases, leaving 2 bases between the germline ends. This CDR3 region has 12 residues. Germline V gives CDR1 SGHTA, CDR2 FQGNSA. The CDR3 sequence is CASSLAHYGYTF. In nucleotides, the CDR3 is TGTGCCAGCAGCTTAGCGCACTATGGCTACACCTTC.

This clonotype was counted between two and nine times. The chain joins TRBV30 to TRBJ1-1; the match to TRBD1 covers 7 bases. V lost 3 bases, J lost 0 bases, and 10 bases stayed unmatched. This CDR3 has 16 residues. Germline values: CDR1 GTSNPN, CDR2 SVGIG (reference sequence). CDR3 loop: CAWSPGTDIMNTEAFF. DNA for the CDR3: TGTGCCTGGAGCCCCGGGACAGACATCATGAACACTGAAGCTTTCTTT.

V and J are TRBV9 and TRBJ2-3, with unresolved D. CDR3 length: 11 amino acids. Germline V gene data show CDR1 as SGDLS and CDR2 as YYNGEE. Trimming left V 7 bases short and J 3 bases short, with 6 bases between. CDR3: CASSKTDTQYF. The CDR3 DNA reads TGTGCCAGCTCAAAGACAGATACGCAGTATTTT.

The rearrangement links TRBV10-3 to TRBJ1-6, with D maybe TRBD1 (6 bases). V lost 10 bases to trimming and J lost 8 bases, with 15 bases between them. From germline, CDR1 is ENHRY and CDR2 SYGVKD. CDR3 length equals 13 residues. CDR3 sequence: CATRRGSDSPLHF. CDR3 coding DNA: TGTGCCACGCGGAGGGGGTCGGATTCACCCCTCCACTTT.

In nucleotides, the CDR3 is TGTGCCATCAGTGAGAAGGGGAATGTACGAGGCACTGAAGCTTTCTTT. It specifies CAISEKGNVRGTEAFF. The chain has TRBV10-3 and TRBJ1-1, with a possible D match to TRBD1 (5 bases). The germline gives CDR1 ENHRY, CDR2 SYGVKD. Between the trimmed V and J ends, which lost 2 bases and 4 bases, there was a span of 17 bases. This CDR3 is 16 amino acids long.

This clonotype appeared many times. The gene calls are TRBV5-8 and TRBJ1-2; perhaps TRBD1 as D (6 bases). The CDR3 totals 15 residues. The V gene lost 0 bases and the J gene lost 6 bases, with 15 bases spanning the gap. Germline V gene lookup returns CDR1 SGHTS and CDR2 YDEGEE. In nucleotides, the CDR3 is TGTGCCAGCAGCTTGGTAGAAGGGACAAAAGATGGCTACACCTTC. It is translated as CASSLVEGTKDGYTF.

This clonotype was seen a handful of times. V and J are TRBV27 and TRBJ2-6; D remains unclear. V dropped 2 bases and J dropped 0 bases, with 5 bases sitting between them. The V gene's germline CDR1 is MNHEY and CDR2 SMNVEV (reference sequence). CDR3 size: 15 residues. The CDR3 sequence: CASSLTRSGANVLTF. CDR3 in DNA: TGTGCCAGCAGTTTAACCCGCTCTGGGGCCAACGTCCTGACTTTC.

This clonotype appeared many times. The chain uses TRBV6-2 or TRBV6-3 and TRBJ2-3; D remains unclear. Trimming shortened V by 2 bases and J by 2 bases, and 14 bases separated the two germline ends. Per the germline V gene, CDR1 is MNHEY and CDR2 is SVGEGT. The CDR3 spans 16 residues. The CDR3 DNA follows: TGTGCCAGCAGTTACCGAGACCGGAAGCCCACAGATACGCAGTATTTT. This sequence encodes CASSYRDRKPTDTQYF.

Many counts were recorded for this clonotype. The CDR3 protein is CASSPTSWASIMNTEAFF. The DNA for the CDR3 is TGCGCCAGCAGTCCTACCTCGTGGGCGAGTATCATGAACACTGAAGCTTTCTTT. The chain recombines TRBV10-1 with TRBJ1-1; D unresolved. This CDR3 contains 18 residues. Germline CDR1 WNHNN, CDR2 SYGVQD (reference sequence). Trimming stripped 5 bases from V and 0 bases from J, with 22 bases between.

The rearrangement joins TRBV6-2 or TRBV6-3 to TRBJ1-3; TRBD1 matches at 10 bases. The CDR3 is 14 amino acids. V was clipped by 1 base and J by 7 bases; unmatched bases: 1. CDR1 is MNHEY, CDR2 SVGEGT, per germline. CDR3 sequence reads: CASSYLGQGNTIYF. The CDR3 coding sequence is TGTGCCAGCAGTTACTTGGGACAGGGGAACACCATATATTTT.

At least ten counts were recorded for this clonotype. J is TRBJ2-1 and V is TRBV4-1; a possible D gene is TRBD1 (5 bases). The CDR3 is 16 amino acids. Germline V lookup: CDR1 MGHRA, CDR2 YSYEKL. V was shortened by 0 bases and J by 4 bases, with 13 bases between the two germline ends. CDR3 protein: CASSQDWSQAYNEQFF. For the CDR3, the DNA is TGCGCCAGCAGCCAAGACTGGTCACAGGCGTACAATGAGCAGTTCTTC.

In this sample, this clonotype turned up once. The J gene is TRBJ2-2, the V gene TRBV2; D call uncertain. Between the trimmed V and J ends, which lost 8 bases and 6 bases, there was a span of 16 bases. The CDR3 runs 14 residues. Germline V CDR1 and CDR2: SNHLY, FYNNEI. The CDR3 nucleotides are TGTGCCAGCGCCCGTACGTTAGGGCCCGGGGAGCTGTTTTTT. Protein product: CASARTLGPGELFF. The full variable domain, with the rest looked up from reference TRBV2 and TRBJ2-2, is EPEVTQTPSHQVTQMGQEVILRCVPISNHLYFYWYRQILGQKVEFLVSFYNNEISEKSEIFDDQFSVERPDGSNFTLKIRSTKLEDSAMYFCASARTLGPGELFFGEGSRLTVL.

The sample holds a few counts of this clonotype. The chain uses TRBV2 and TRBJ2-7; possible D gene TRBD2, 6 bases. V dropped 3 bases and J dropped 5 bases, with 11 bases sitting between them. Germline V gives CDR1 SNHLY, CDR2 FYNNEI. The CDR3 covers 13 residues. CDR3 DNA sequence: TGTGCCAGCAGTGACGGCGGGGTGGACGAGCAGTACTTC. Translated, it gives CASSDGGVDEQYF.

Concerning this clonotype itself: This may arise from a read error, as a much more abundant clone is one base away. The chain couples TRBV12-3 or TRBV12-4 to TRBJ1-5; D unresolved. The CDR3 is 14 amino acids. CDR3 bases: TGTGCCAGCAGTTTTGACATTAGCGATCAGCCCCAGCATTTT. Its protein product is CASSFDISDQPQHF.

The rearrangement joins TRBV7-9 to TRBJ1-2; tentative D call: TRBD1 (5 bases). This CDR3 contains 15 residues. Trimming shortened V by 5 bases and J by 2 bases, and 15 bases separated the two germline ends. Germline loops: CDR1 SEHNR, CDR2 FQNEAQ (reference sequence). The CDR3 loop reads CASSPGTDKNYGYTF. The DNA for the CDR3 is TGTGCCAGCAGCCCAGGCACGGACAAGAACTATGGCTACACCTTC. Full variable domain (rest looked up from reference TRBV7-9 and TRBJ1-2): DTGVSQNPRHKITKRGQNVTFRCDPISEHNRLYWYRQTLGQGPEFLTYFQNEAQLEKSRLLSDRFSAERPKGSFSTLEIQRTEQGDSAMYLCASSPGTDKNYGYTFGSGTRLTVV.

This clonotype appeared many times. The chain uses TRBV5-4 and TRBJ2-1; maybe TRBD1 (6 bases). Trimming removed 7 bases from V and 8 bases from J, with 10 bases in between. Germline V gives CDR1 SGHNT, CDR2 YYREEE (reference sequence). This CDR3 comprises 11 residues. The CDR3 loop is CASGQRDEQFF. Here the CDR3 DNA reads TGTGCCAGCGGACAGAGGGATGAGCAGTTCTTC.

The V gene is TRBV9, the J gene TRBJ2-1, with 9 bases identical to TRBD2. This CDR3 spans 16 amino acids. Germline CDR1 is SGDLS and CDR2 is YYNGEE. The junction had 11 bases not matched to a gene; V was cut back by 4 bases and J by 6 bases. This CDR3 is CASSPSGTSIGNEQFF. The CDR3, as DNA: TGTGCCAGCAGCCCTTCCGGGACTAGCATTGGCAATGAGCAGTTCTTC. Full variable domain (outside the CDR3, taken from reference TRBV9 and TRBJ2-1): DSGVTQTPKHLITATGQRVTLRCSPRSGDLSVYWYQQSLDQGLQFLIQYYNGEERAKGNILERFSAQQFPDLHSELNLSSLELGDSALYFCASSPSGTSIGNEQFFGPGTRLTVL.

This sequence joins TRBV7-3 and TRBJ2-3; 7 nucleotides align to TRBD1. This CDR3 is 15 amino acids long. The junction had 11 bases not matched to a gene; V was cut back by 5 bases and J by 6 bases. CDR1 is SGHTA, CDR2 FQGTGA, per germline. This CDR3 is CASSPRTGRSDTQYF. The CDR3 DNA reads TGTGCCAGCAGCCCTCGGACAGGACGTTCGGATACGCAGTATTTT. Drawing the rest from reference TRBV7-3 and TRBJ2-3, the complete variable domain is GAGVSQTPSNKVTEKGKYVELRCDPISGHTALYWYRQSLGQGPEFLIYFQGTGAADDSGLPNDRFFAVRPEGSVSTLKIQRTERGDSAVYLCASSPRTGRSDTQYFGPGTRLTVL.

The rearrangement uses TRBV5-1 and TRBJ2-7, with D tentatively TRBD1 (5 bases). Per the germline V gene, CDR1 is SGHRS and CDR2 is YFSETQ. This CDR3 is 13 amino acids long. V was trimmed by 5 bases and J by 1 base, leaving 10 bases between them. In DNA, the CDR3 is TGCGCCAGCAGATTAGGGGTTTCCTACGAGCAGTACTTC. Translation: CASRLGVSYEQYF.

The chain recombines TRBV10-3 with TRBJ1-5; TRBD1 matches at 8 bases. Germline V gene data show CDR1 as ENHRY and CDR2 as SYGVKD. V dropped 3 bases and J dropped 4; count of bases not matched to a gene: 2. The length of the CDR3 is 14 residues. Written as DNA, the CDR3 is TGTGCCATCAGTGACCGGACAGGGAATCAGCCCCAGCATTTT. The encoded protein is CAISDRTGNQPQHF.

There are many counts of this clonotype. V is TRBV7-9 and J is TRBJ2-7; D is uncertain. The CDR3 spans 12 residues. Trimming shortened V by 5 bases and J by 2 bases, and 7 bases separated the two germline ends. Germline V lookup: CDR1 SEHNR, CDR2 FQNEAQ (reference sequence). Written as DNA, the CDR3 is TGTGCCAGCAGCACGGACCCCTACGAGCAGTACTTC. Translating it yields CASSTDPYEQYF.

Of note for this clonotype: A much larger clonotype is one base distant, so this may be a read error. In this CDR3 the conserved last residue, phenylalanine or tryptophan, is missing, so a read error is likely. This chain joins TRBV7-3 and TRBJ2-3; 13 bases are a match to TRBD2. CDR3 length equals 18 residues. The germline V gene encodes CDR1 SGHTA and CDR2 FQGTGA. The V segment lost 6 bases and the J segment 3 bases; nucleotides outside the gene matches: 12. DNA of the CDR3: TGTGCCAGCAGGACCCCGGAAGTACTAGCGGGAGGGACAGATACGCAGTATTCT. Translating it yields CASRTPEVLAGGTDTQYS.

This clonotype appeared many times. CDR3 protein: CASSTTDYEQYF. Here the CDR3 DNA reads TGTGCCAGCAGCACCACGGACTACGAGCAGTACTTC. This sequence joins TRBV7-9 and TRBJ2-7; D ambiguous. This CDR3 comprises 12 residues. The germline gives CDR1 SEHNR, CDR2 FQNEAQ (reference sequence). V lost 5 bases to trimming and J lost 3 bases, with 8 bases between them.

The chain is built from TRBV7-9 and TRBJ1-1, with D maybe TRBD1 (5 bases). V gave up 5 bases and J gave up 10 bases, with 14 bases separating them. Germline V gene data show CDR1 as SEHNR and CDR2 as FQNEAQ (reference sequence). The length of the CDR3 is 12 residues. Here the CDR3 reads CASSPGGGLAFF. The CDR3 DNA follows: TGTGCCAGCAGCCCCGGGGGGGGGTTAGCTTTCTTT.

The rearrangement joins TRBV6-2 or TRBV6-3 to TRBJ2-7; no clear D. CDR1 and CDR2 from the germline V gene are MNHEY and SVGEGT. Trimming pared 10 bases from V and 3 bases from J, leaving 16 bases between. CDR3 length: 13 residues. The CDR3 nucleotides are TGTGCCACAACAGACACCCAACACTACGAGCAGTACTTC. This translates into CATTDTQHYEQYF.

For this clonotype: A read error is possible here, since a much larger clone lies one base away. V usage is TRBV14 and J usage is TRBJ2-2, with TRBD2 as a possible D gene (5 bases). Germline V lookup: CDR1 SGHDN, CDR2 FVKESK. The CDR3 spans 17 residues. The CDR3 loop reads CASSQGLKIRATGEPFF. For the CDR3, the DNA is TGTGCCAGCAGCCAAGGACTAAAGATACGGGCGACCGGGGAGCCGTTTTTT.

This clonotype occurred once. The chain couples TRBV4-2 to TRBJ2-1; D remains unclear. V shed 0 bases and J shed 5 bases, with 8 bases lying between them. There are 14 residues in the CDR3. Germline V gene data show CDR1 as LGHNA and CDR2 as YNFKEQ. CDR3 residues: CASSQDRPNNEQFF. CDR3 bases: TGTGCCAGCAGCCAAGATCGACCGAACAATGAGCAGTTCTTC.

V usage is TRBV12-3 or TRBV12-4 and J usage is TRBJ2-3, with 10 bases lining up with TRBD2. This CDR3 spans 15 amino acids. The ends lost 4 bases at V and 3 bases at J; junction bases unmatched: 4. CDR3: CASSSTSGDTDTQYF. CDR3 nucleotide sequence: TGTGCCAGCAGTTCTACTAGCGGGGATACAGATACGCAGTATTTT.